This TCR beta chain was identified during a study of breast tumors, draining lymph nodes, adjacent tissues. Study outcomes and limitations: The data were judged consistent with most tumor T cells coming from lymph node and expanding in tumor. Compared with basal-like, luminal-like tumors shared significantly more repertoire with nontumor tissue. Tumor repertoires ranked between lymph nodes and nontumor tissue in diversity, with V and J gene preferences.

V dropped 6 bases and J dropped 2 bases, with 17 bases sitting between them. The CDR3 is 14 residues long. Germline loops: CDR1 SQVTM, CDR2 ANQGSEA. Many counts were recorded for this clonotype. Its target is unknown. TCRdb processed the multiplex PCR reads anew with MiXCR; each CDR3 protein has one entry. The sample lists tens of thousands of distinct CDR3 sequences; under 55% were seen once. The receptor was isolated from a female donor with breast cancer. Some clones in this sample may be carry-over from other donors' samples. The rearrangement uses TRBV29-1 and TRBJ2-7; D is unclear. The specimen was breast tumor tissue. DNA of the CDR3: TGCAGCGTGGAATCAGCGCTTCGGCCCTACGAGCAGTACTTC. Translating it yields CSVESALRPYEQYF.